The rows below give T cell receptor beta chains drawn from one sample of a study of OX40 agonist ivuxolimab in advanced cancers. This table comes from immunoSEQ multiplex PCR, and its TCRdb copy is limited to in-frame clones, with some not included. The table records tens of thousands of clones, 88% of them present only once. This material consisted of CD4+ or CD8+ T cells sorted from blood, taken in a trial of the OX40 agonist ivuxolimab. The receptors were gathered from an adult with an advanced solid tumor such as melanoma, head and neck, liver or kidney cancer. CDR3s include the opening cysteine and the closing phenylalanine or tryptophan. D genes are given only for firm matches. Size tells how often a clone was seen (once, few, many) or the class of an expanded clone, and some rows leave it out.

>TRBJ1-2|16|TRBV7-9|.|.
TGTGCCAGCAGCTGGGGGCGGGCATCGGTAGTCGATGGCTACACCTTC
CASSWGRASVVDGYTF
>TRBJ1-5|16|TRBV4-2|.|.
TGTGCCAGCAGCCCGTCCCAGGGGTCGGGCAATCAGCCCCAGCATTTT
CASSPSQGSGNQPQHF
>TRBJ1-1|14|TRBV5-1|TRBD1|.
TGCGCCAGCAGCGCGGAAACAGGGGGCACTGAAGCTTTCTTT
CASSAETGGTEAFF
>TRBJ2-7|14|TRBV5-1|.|.
TGCGCCAGCAGCTTGGTACAGGGCTGGGACGAGCAGTACTTC
CASSLVQGWDEQYF
>TRBJ2-7|14|TRBV7-9|.|.
TGTGCCAGCAGCTTATCTCTTATTCCCTACGAGCAGTACTTC
CASSLSLIPYEQYF
>TRBJ1-3|13|TRBV4-2|.|.
TGTGCCAGCAGCCCCTTCTCTGGAAACACCATATATTTT
CASSPFSGNTIYF
>TRBJ2-7|12|TRBV11-2|.|.
TGTGCCAGCAGCCTACAGCAATACGAGCAGTACTTC
CASSLQQYEQYF
>TRBJ1-3|14|TRBV11-2|TRBD1|few
TGTGCCAGCAGCGAGGGACAGGGGGCGGACACCATATATTTT
CASSEGQGADTIYF
>TRBJ2-7|15|TRBV7-9|.|.
TGTGCCAGCAGCTTACTACAGGGCCTCTCCTACGAGCAGTACTTC
CASSLLQGLSYEQYF
>TRBJ1-6|13|TRBV19|.|few
TGTGCCAGTAGTATCTCCCCCAGCGCACCCCTCCACTTT
CASSISPSAPLHF
>TRBJ1-1|13|TRBV13|.|.
TGTGCCAGCAGCTCAAATCCGGAGGAGGAAGCTTTCTTT
CASSSNPEEEAFF
>TRBJ1-1|10|TRBV7-9|.|few
TGTGCCAGCAGCATACAAGCGGCTTTCTTT
CASSIQAAFF
>TRBJ1-1|13|TRBV6-5|.|.
TGTGCCAGCAGCCCCGGGTTCCACACTGAAGCTTTCTTT
CASSPGFHTEAFF
>TRBJ2-1|15|TRBV15|.|.
TGTGCCACCAGCAGAGATTCCGGCGGGGCACGTGAGCAGTTCTTC
CATSRDSGGAREQFF
>TRBJ2-6|15|TRBV2|.|.
TGTGCCAGCAGTGACCCTCTCTCTGGGGCCAACGTCCTGACTTTC
CASSDPLSGANVLTF
>TRBJ1-1|14|TRBV7-9|.|.
TGTGCCAGCAGCTTGGACATCACCTACACTGAAGCTTTCTTT
CASSLDITYTEAFF
>TRBJ2-1|15|TRBV6-4|.|once
TGTGCCAGCAGTGACTCCGGAGGGAGTATATATGAGCAGTTCTTC
CASSDSGGSIYEQFF
>TRBJ2-3|13|TRBV9|.|.
TGTGCCAGCAGCGAGGGAAGGGGGGATACGCAGTATTTT
CASSEGRGDTQYF
>TRBJ2-2|15|TRBV5-6|.|.
TGTGCCAGCAGCGGAGGGGGGCAAGACACCGGGGAGCTGTTTTTT
CASSGGGQDTGELFF
>TRBJ1-4|17|TRBV4-1|.|.
TGCGCCAGCAGCGGGTTTACAGGGCTTGCAACTAATGAAAAACTGTTTTTT
CASSGFTGLATNEKLFF
>TRBJ1-2|13|TRBV21-1|.|.
TGTGCCAGCAGCAAAGGCTCAACAGAAGGCTACACCTTC
CASSKGSTEGYTF
>TRBJ1-1|12|TRBV29-1|.|.
TGCAGCGTTGAGAAGACGAACACTGAAGCTTTCTTT
CSVEKTNTEAFF
>TRBJ2-7|14|TRBV6-4|TRBD1|medium-sized
TGTGCCAGCAGTGCCGTCGAGGGGGCTTACGAGCAGTACTTC
CASSAVEGAYEQYF
>TRBJ1-4|14|TRBV7-6|.|.
TGTGCCAGCAGCGAGGGGTTGGGTGATGAAAAACTGTTTTTT
CASSEGLGDEKLFF
>TRBJ2-7|15|TRBV10-1|TRBD2|.
TGCGCCAGCAGCCACCGTGAGGGAGGGCTTTACGAGCAGTACTTC
CASSHREGGLYEQYF
>TRBJ1-1|11|TRBV6-5|.|.
TGTGCCAGCAGCACCGGGTCTAAGGCTTTCTTT
CASSTGSKAFF
>TRBJ1-5|13|TRBV27|.|.
TGTGCCAGCAGTCCATATAGCAATCAGCCCCAGCATTTT
CASSPYSNQPQHF
>TRBJ2-7|12|TRBV7-9|.|.
TGTGCCAGCAGCTTACCGGGGCGCGAGCAGTACTTC
CASSLPGREQYF
>TRBJ2-1|16|TRBV7-6|.|.
TGTGCCAGCAGCGCACCTTCTAGTTCCCTCAGCGTAGAGCAGTTCTTC
CASSAPSSSLSVEQFF
>TRBJ1-5|14|TRBV6-6|.|.
TGTGCCAGCAGTTACCTGGGGGCTAATCAGCCCCAGCATTTT
CASSYLGANQPQHF
>TRBJ2-7|14|TRBV27|.|few
TGTGCCAGCAGTTTAAGATCCTACCCGGCCGAGCAGTACTTC
CASSLRSYPAEQYF